Listed below are T cell receptor beta chains from one sample, sequenced in a study of blood T cell repertoires in COVID-19. TCRdb keeps only in-frame clones here, not all; method: immunoSEQ multiplex PCR. This table holds hundreds of thousands of clones, around four fifths found once. Input material: peripheral blood. The receptors come from a woman between 50 and 59 years old with acute or convalescent COVID-19. The CDR3 runs from the conserved cysteine through the conserved F or W. Fields, in order: D gene, clone size, V gene, J gene, CDR3 DNA, CDR3 protein. D genes are given only for firm matches. Clone size is shown for a subset of rows, as once, few, many or a class of expanded clone.

d_call: TRBD2; clone_size: .; v_call: TRBV6-2/TRBV6-3; j_call: TRBJ2-1; cdr3_nt: TGTGCCAGCAGTGGATCGGGGACTAGAATTTACAATGAGCAGTTCTTC; cdr3_aa: CASSGSGTRIYNEQFF
d_call: TRBD1; clone_size: .; v_call: TRBV27; j_call: TRBJ1-6; cdr3_nt: TGTGCCAGCAGTTTAGCGACAGGGGCTAATTCACCCCTCCACTTT; cdr3_aa: CASSLATGANSPLHF
d_call: TRBD1; clone_size: .; v_call: TRBV30; j_call: TRBJ2-7; cdr3_nt: TGTGCCTGGAGTGTACGACAGGGCTCCTACGAGCAGTACTTC; cdr3_aa: CAWSVRQGSYEQYF
d_call: TRBD1; clone_size: .; v_call: TRBV30; j_call: TRBJ2-7; cdr3_nt: TGTGCCTGGAGTCTCTCAGGGGACAGGGAGAAGTACTTC; cdr3_aa: CAWSLSGDREKYF
d_call: TRBD2; clone_size: few; v_call: TRBV2; j_call: TRBJ2-7; cdr3_nt: TGTGCCAGCAGCGGCAAGCGGGAGGAATTTCACTTC; cdr3_aa: CASSGKREEFHF
d_call: .; clone_size: once; v_call: TRBV7-2; j_call: TRBJ2-2; cdr3_nt: TGTGCCAGCAGCCGCGGTTACACCGGGGAGCTGTTTTTT; cdr3_aa: CASSRGYTGELFF
d_call: .; clone_size: .; v_call: TRBV18; j_call: TRBJ1-1; cdr3_nt: TGTGCCAGCTCACCGCTACAGGGATCGGAAGCTTTCTTT; cdr3_aa: CASSPLQGSEAFF
d_call: .; clone_size: .; v_call: TRBV19; j_call: TRBJ2-1; cdr3_nt: TGTGCCAGTAGTATGGGGGGACGAGGAACCAATGAGCAGTTCTTC; cdr3_aa: CASSMGGRGTNEQFF
d_call: .; clone_size: .; v_call: TRBV28; j_call: TRBJ1-5; cdr3_nt: TGTGCCAGCAGTTCAGAGGCACGAGGCAATCAGCCCCAGCATTTT; cdr3_aa: CASSSEARGNQPQHF
d_call: TRBD1; clone_size: .; v_call: TRBV6-6; j_call: TRBJ1-1; cdr3_nt: TGTGCCAGCAGTCGGGACAGGGGAACAATGAACACTGAAGCTTTCTTT; cdr3_aa: CASSRDRGTMNTEAFF
d_call: TRBD1; clone_size: .; v_call: TRBV6-2/TRBV6-3; j_call: TRBJ1-5; cdr3_nt: TGTGCCAGCAGTTACCCAGGGGGGAAACAGCCCCAGCATTTT; cdr3_aa: CASSYPGGKQPQHF
d_call: TRBD2; clone_size: few; v_call: TRBV18; j_call: TRBJ2-7; cdr3_nt: TGTGCCAGCTCACCTCCGGGACTAGCGGGAGTTGACGAGCAGTACTTC; cdr3_aa: CASSPPGLAGVDEQYF
d_call: TRBD1; clone_size: .; v_call: TRBV7-6; j_call: TRBJ1-3; cdr3_nt: TGTGCCAGCACTGATAGGGGGCTTGGAAACACCATATATTTT; cdr3_aa: CASTDRGLGNTIYF
d_call: .; clone_size: .; v_call: TRBV5-4; j_call: TRBJ2-5; cdr3_nt: TGTGCCAGCAGCCCCGAGGGGGGAGGGGAGACCCAGTACTTC; cdr3_aa: CASSPEGGGETQYF
d_call: TRBD1; clone_size: .; v_call: TRBV5-4; j_call: TRBJ2-7; cdr3_nt: TGTGCCAGCAGACGAGACAGGGAAAGTTCCTACGAGCAGTACTTC; cdr3_aa: CASRRDRESSYEQYF
d_call: TRBD1; clone_size: .; v_call: TRBV7-2; j_call: TRBJ1-6; cdr3_nt: TGTGCCAGCAGCCGCGGACAGGGGGAATCACCCCTCCACTTT; cdr3_aa: CASSRGQGESPLHF
d_call: TRBD2; clone_size: .; v_call: TRBV7-9; j_call: TRBJ2-5; cdr3_nt: TGTGCCAGCAGCTTATCCGGGGGGAGAGAGACCCAGTACTTC; cdr3_aa: CASSLSGGRETQYF
d_call: .; clone_size: .; v_call: TRBV6-1; j_call: TRBJ2-5; cdr3_nt: TGTGCCAGCAGTGAAACAGGGAAAGAGACCCAGTACTTC; cdr3_aa: CASSETGKETQYF
d_call: .; clone_size: .; v_call: TRBV10-1; j_call: TRBJ2-3; cdr3_nt: TGCGCCAGCAGTGAGGGAGGGAGTTGGGATACGCAGTATTTT; cdr3_aa: CASSEGGSWDTQYF
d_call: .; clone_size: .; v_call: TRBV29-1; j_call: TRBJ1-4; cdr3_nt: TGCAGCGTTGGAACAGCCTATAATGAAAAACTGTTTTTT; cdr3_aa: CSVGTAYNEKLFF
d_call: TRBD2; clone_size: .; v_call: TRBV10-3; j_call: TRBJ2-2; cdr3_nt: TGTGCCATCAGTGAGGGAAGCGGGAGGGCCGGAGCCGGGGAGCTGTTTTTT; cdr3_aa: CAISEGSGRAGAGELFF
d_call: .; clone_size: .; v_call: TRBV7-2; j_call: TRBJ1-2; cdr3_nt: TGTGCCAGCAGCTGGGGAGTAGGCTACACCTTC; cdr3_aa: CASSWGVGYTF
d_call: TRBD1; clone_size: .; v_call: TRBV5-6; j_call: TRBJ2-5; cdr3_nt: TGTGCCAGCAGCCCTTTCCGGACAGGGGGCCGGGAGACCCAGTACTTC; cdr3_aa: CASSPFRTGGRETQYF
d_call: .; clone_size: .; v_call: TRBV19; j_call: TRBJ2-7; cdr3_nt: TGTGCCAGTAGTATCCCTCCCAGCGACGAGCAGTACTTC; cdr3_aa: CASSIPPSDEQYF
d_call: TRBD2; clone_size: .; v_call: TRBV5-1; j_call: TRBJ2-1; cdr3_nt: TGCGCCAGCAGCCTCGGACTAGCGGGAGACGATAATGAGCAGTTCTTC; cdr3_aa: CASSLGLAGDDNEQFF
d_call: .; clone_size: .; v_call: TRBV29-1; j_call: TRBJ1-1; cdr3_nt: TGCAGCGTTCGAAGGGGGTCTGAAGCTTTCTTT; cdr3_aa: CSVRRGSEAFF
d_call: TRBD1; clone_size: .; v_call: TRBV5-6; j_call: TRBJ2-5; cdr3_nt: TGTGCCAGCAGCTTGGGACAGGGGGCTTTAGAGACCCAGTACTTC; cdr3_aa: CASSLGQGALETQYF
d_call: .; clone_size: .; v_call: TRBV3-1/TRBV3-2; j_call: TRBJ2-3; cdr3_nt: TGTGCCAGCACCTTCGGAGGGTGGAGAGATACGCAGTATTTT; cdr3_aa: CASTFGGWRDTQYF
d_call: .; clone_size: .; v_call: TRBV28; j_call: TRBJ2-1; cdr3_nt: TGTGCCAGCAGTATTGGACACTTCGTTATAGAGCAGTTCTTC; cdr3_aa: CASSIGHFVIEQFF
d_call: TRBD2; clone_size: .; v_call: TRBV6-5; j_call: TRBJ2-7; cdr3_nt: TGTGCCAGCAGCCAGGAACTAGCGGGAGCCTACGAGCAGTACTTC; cdr3_aa: CASSQELAGAYEQYF
d_call: .; clone_size: .; v_call: TRBV7-2; j_call: TRBJ2-3; cdr3_nt: TGTGCCAGCAGCTTAGAGCCTACCCCCCCAACTGGAGATACGCAGTATTTT; cdr3_aa: CASSLEPTPPTGDTQYF
d_call: .; clone_size: .; v_call: TRBV7-6; j_call: TRBJ2-5; cdr3_nt: TGTGCCAGCAGCTTAGGGGCAGGGGAAGAGACCCAGTACTTC; cdr3_aa: CASSLGAGEETQYF
d_call: TRBD2; clone_size: .; v_call: TRBV18; j_call: TRBJ2-7; cdr3_nt: TGTGCCAGCTCACCACCGGGACTAGCGGGAGGACGGGGCTCCTACGAGCAGTACTTC; cdr3_aa: CASSPPGLAGGRGSYEQYF
d_call: .; clone_size: .; v_call: TRBV27; j_call: TRBJ2-6; cdr3_nt: TGTGCCAGCAGTTTAAGGCAGGGAACTGGGGCCAACGTCCTGACTTTC; cdr3_aa: CASSLRQGTGANVLTF
d_call: .; clone_size: .; v_call: TRBV28; j_call: TRBJ1-5; cdr3_nt: TGTGCCAGCAGTTCACCGGGACAATTTAGCAATCAGCCCCAGCATTTT; cdr3_aa: CASSSPGQFSNQPQHF
d_call: TRBD1; clone_size: many; v_call: TRBV9; j_call: TRBJ1-2; cdr3_nt: TGTGCCAGCAGCGTAGGAGGACAGGCTGATAACTATGGCTACACCTTC; cdr3_aa: CASSVGGQADNYGYTF
d_call: .; clone_size: .; v_call: TRBV6-1; j_call: TRBJ1-2; cdr3_nt: TGTGCCAGCAGTGAAGGGGGCGGGGCCTACGGCTACACCTTC; cdr3_aa: CASSEGGGAYGYTF
d_call: TRBD1; clone_size: few; v_call: TRBV9; j_call: TRBJ2-2; cdr3_nt: TGTGCCAGCAGCCCAGGGACAGTCTCGAACACCGGGGAGCTGTTTTTT; cdr3_aa: CASSPGTVSNTGELFF
d_call: .; clone_size: .; v_call: TRBV6-6; j_call: TRBJ1-5; cdr3_nt: TGTGCCACCCAGTTATCAGACAGGCTCAATCAGCCCCAGCATTTT; cdr3_aa: CATQLSDRLNQPQHF
d_call: TRBD2; clone_size: .; v_call: TRBV4-1; j_call: TRBJ2-1; cdr3_nt: TGCGCCAGCAGCCAACCGGGACTAGCGGTATACAATGAGCAGTTCTTC; cdr3_aa: CASSQPGLAVYNEQFF
d_call: TRBD2; clone_size: once; v_call: TRBV6-5; j_call: TRBJ2-7; cdr3_nt: TGTGCCAGCAGGGAGGGACTAGCGGGATGGGAGCAGTACTTC; cdr3_aa: CASREGLAGWEQYF
d_call: TRBD2; clone_size: .; v_call: TRBV28; j_call: TRBJ2-3; cdr3_nt: TGTGCCAGCAGTACAAGGACAGGGGTAGGGACTAGCGGGAGGGCAACAGATACGCAGTATTTT; cdr3_aa: CASSTRTGVGTSGRATDTQYF
d_call: TRBD1; clone_size: .; v_call: TRBV5-4; j_call: TRBJ1-6; cdr3_nt: TGTGCCAGCAGCCAACAGGGGGGTAATTCACCCCTCCACTTT; cdr3_aa: CASSQQGGNSPLHF
d_call: TRBD2; clone_size: .; v_call: TRBV7-6; j_call: TRBJ2-5; cdr3_nt: TGTGCCAGCAGCTTAGCCTCCGGGACTACTTTTAAGACCCAGTACTTC; cdr3_aa: CASSLASGTTFKTQYF
d_call: TRBD2; clone_size: .; v_call: TRBV7-6; j_call: TRBJ2-7; cdr3_nt: TGTGCCAGCAGCTTGAGGCGGGGGTCCTACGAGCAGTACTTC; cdr3_aa: CASSLRRGSYEQYF